This record looks at one T cell receptor (beta chain) sequence and its context. With the 5' RACE reads reprocessed, TCRdb shows one record per CDR3 protein and no DNA. The sample's table shows about 540,000 distinct CDR3 sequences. The data are from a study of T cells expressing NK-cell markers. The CDR3 is 14 amino acids. Germline assignment: CDR1 SGHRS and CDR2 YFSETQ. The sequencing sample was made of blood T cells: a sorted CD56 or NKG2C T cell subset, CD4+ or CD8+ T cells, or bulk PBMC T cells (not recorded which). The source of this sequence is a man younger than 30 in good health. This sequence joins TRBV5-1 and TRBJ2-5. The CDR3 sequence: CASSTGRIQETQYF.